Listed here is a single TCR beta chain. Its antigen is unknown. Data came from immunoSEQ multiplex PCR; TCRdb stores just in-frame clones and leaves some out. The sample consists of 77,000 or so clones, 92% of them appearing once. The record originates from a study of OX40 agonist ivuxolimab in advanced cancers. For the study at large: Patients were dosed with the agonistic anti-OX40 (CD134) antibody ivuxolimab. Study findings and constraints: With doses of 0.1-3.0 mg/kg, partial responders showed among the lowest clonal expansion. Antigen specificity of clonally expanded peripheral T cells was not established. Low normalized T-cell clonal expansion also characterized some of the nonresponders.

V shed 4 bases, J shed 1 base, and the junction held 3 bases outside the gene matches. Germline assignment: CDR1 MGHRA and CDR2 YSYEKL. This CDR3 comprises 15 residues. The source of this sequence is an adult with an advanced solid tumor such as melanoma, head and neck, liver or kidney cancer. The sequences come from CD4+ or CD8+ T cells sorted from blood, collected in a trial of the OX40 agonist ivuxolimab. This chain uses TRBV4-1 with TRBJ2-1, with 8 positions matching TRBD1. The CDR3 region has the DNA TGCGCCAGCAGCCCCCGACAGGGGTCCTACAATGAGCAGTTCTTC. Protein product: CASSPRQGSYNEQFF.